The sequence of this T cell receptor beta chain was determined in a study of blood T cell dynamics during melanoma immunotherapy. This clone was observed a single time. Its specificity is unknown. Documented time point: pre-treatment baseline. Samples come from before therapy and from week 3 after the first blockade cycle. Study observations and caveats: At W3, later disease-control patients showed bifurcated PBMC repertoire changes, unlike progressors.

The protocol was immunoSEQ multiplex PCR, while the TCRdb copy is restricted to in-frame clones and leaves out a portion. The sample shows 9,900 or so clones, 89% of them seen only once. CDR1 MDHEN and CDR2 SYDVKM come from the germline V gene. The CDR3 runs 13 residues. V was trimmed by 6 bases and J by 3 bases, leaving 8 bases between them. This material consisted of blood, taken from a patient treated with checkpoint blockade. The chain joins TRBV28 to TRBJ1-4; unclear D gene. This receptor was obtained from a human donor with melanoma. The CDR3 protein is CASSVPANEKLFF. In DNA form, the CDR3 reads TGTGCCAGCAGCGTCCCGGCTAATGAAAAACTGTTTTTT.